A single sample gave rise to the 5 T cell receptor beta chains below, sequenced in a study of control samples from healthy donors and cancer patients. Measured with immunoSEQ multiplex PCR; TCRdb has only the in-frame clones, and not every one. The table lists more than 150,000 clones, about 90% of them singletons. The sequencing input was blood. The receptors here all came from a woman in her twenties or thirties in good health.

The V gene is TRBV29-1, the J gene TRBJ1-2; possibly TRBD1 for D (5 bases). Germline-derived CDR1 and CDR2 are SQVTM and ANQGSEA. V gave up 2 bases and J gave up 8 bases, with 9 bases separating them. The CDR3 runs to 11 residues. The CDR3 reads CSVEHGAGYTF. DNA of the CDR3: TGCAGCGTTGAACACGGGGCGGGCTACACCTTC.

This chain joins TRBV9 and TRBJ2-2, with 14 bases fitting TRBD2. Germline V CDR1 and CDR2: SGDLS, YYNGEE. This CDR3 region has 16 residues. Trimming removed 3 bases from V and 5 bases from J; junction bases left unmatched: 3. The CDR3 reads CASSAGLAGATGELFF. CDR3 nucleotides: TGTGCCAGCAGCGCGGGACTAGCGGGAGCAACCGGGGAGCTGTTTTTT.

This clone occurred once. The V call is TRBV18, the J call TRBJ2-2; D is unresolved. The CDR3 loop spans 16 amino acids. Germline assignment: CDR1 KGHSH and CDR2 LQKENI. Trimming left V 3 bases short and J 0 bases short, with 11 bases between. In nucleotides, the CDR3 is TGTGCCAGCTCACCTTTTCAGTCCTCGAACACCGGGGAGCTGTTTTTT. It yields the protein CASSPFQSSNTGELFF.

The chain recombines TRBV28 with TRBJ2-7; 9 bases match TRBD1. Germline V gene sequence: CDR1 MDHEN, CDR2 SYDVKM. The CDR3 runs to 12 residues. Germline trimming cut 10 bases from V and 5 bases from J; bases unmatched to any gene: 6. The CDR3 sequence: CANRTGVHEQYF. The CDR3 DNA sequence: TGTGCCAATAGGACAGGGGTCCACGAGCAGTACTTC.

The chain employs TRBV6-5 and TRBJ2-1; D unresolved. V lost 4 bases and J 7 bases, leaving 11 bases between the germline ends. The CDR3 is made up of 13 amino acids. Germline assignment: CDR1 MNHEY and CDR2 SVGAGI. The CDR3 here is CASSWLAENEQFF. CDR3 sequence (DNA): TGTGCCAGCAGTTGGCTGGCGGAGAATGAGCAGTTCTTC.